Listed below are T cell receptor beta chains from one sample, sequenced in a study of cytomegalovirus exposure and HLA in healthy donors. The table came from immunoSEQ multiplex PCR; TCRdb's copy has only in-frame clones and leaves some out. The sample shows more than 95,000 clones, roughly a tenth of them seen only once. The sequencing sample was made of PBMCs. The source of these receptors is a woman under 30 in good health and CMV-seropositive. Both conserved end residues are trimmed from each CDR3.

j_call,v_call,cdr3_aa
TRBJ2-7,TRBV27,ASSVLLGDRGYEQY
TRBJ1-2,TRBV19,ASRSGTDYGYT
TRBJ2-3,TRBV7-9,ASTLQGGVQDTQY
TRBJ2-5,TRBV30,AWSVTSGYQETQY
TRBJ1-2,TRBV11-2,ASSLDPGPAYGYT
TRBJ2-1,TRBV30,AWSLTTYNEQF
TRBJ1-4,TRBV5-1,ASTFGGLGEKLF
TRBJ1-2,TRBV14,ASSHPTGYGGYT
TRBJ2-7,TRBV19,ASSIDFLALGSLGEQY
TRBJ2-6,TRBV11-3,ASSLDSSGANVLT
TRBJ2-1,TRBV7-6,ASSPTALAGAGDEQF
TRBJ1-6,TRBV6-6,ASTARQANNSPLH
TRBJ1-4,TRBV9,ASSRGPGTATNEKLF
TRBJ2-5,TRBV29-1,SVIWSGREETQY
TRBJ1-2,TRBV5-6,ASSADGQPYGYT
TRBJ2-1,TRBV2,ASRRWQNEQF
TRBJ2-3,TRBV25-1,ASSAPLAGGPTDTQY
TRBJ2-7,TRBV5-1,ASSPTGGPYEQY
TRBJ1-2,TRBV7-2,ASSPGTDGGYT
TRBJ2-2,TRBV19,ASSSLGDTPSNTGELF
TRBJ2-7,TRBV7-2,ASSRKGQGGDPY
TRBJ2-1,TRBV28,ASSLTGGEQF
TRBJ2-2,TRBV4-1,ASAGQGDTGELF
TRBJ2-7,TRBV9,ASSGGQGETYEQY
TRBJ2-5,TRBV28,ASSLLAVQETQY
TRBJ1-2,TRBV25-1,ASSDPTVTYGYT
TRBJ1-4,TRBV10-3,AISGRLDEKLF
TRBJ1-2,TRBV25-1,ASSETGGHGYT
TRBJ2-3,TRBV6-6,ASSSRGGQGGDTQY
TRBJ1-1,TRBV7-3,ASSLMGQGITEAF
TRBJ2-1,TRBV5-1,ASSTGLAEGMQF
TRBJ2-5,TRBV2,ASGRGHQETQY
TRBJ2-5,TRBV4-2,ASSLGLAGEETQY
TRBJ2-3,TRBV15,ATSRDRGKDTQY
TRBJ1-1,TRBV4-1,ASSQAGLNTEAF
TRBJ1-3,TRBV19,ASSTGTGRDTIY
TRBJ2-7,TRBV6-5,ASSHGLAASYEQY
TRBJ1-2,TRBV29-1,SAGRGKDGYT
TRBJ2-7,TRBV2,ASSLRGGRGYEQY
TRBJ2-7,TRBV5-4,ASSFLGTGSEQY
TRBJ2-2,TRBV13,ASSLAPRTSGRWTGELF
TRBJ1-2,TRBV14,ASSHLTGYGYT
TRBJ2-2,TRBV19,ASDRGHTGELF
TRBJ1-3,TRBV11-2,ASSLTVGNTIY
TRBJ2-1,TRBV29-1,SVEIGLAGDGGDEQF
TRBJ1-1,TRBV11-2,ASSLRQSVEAF
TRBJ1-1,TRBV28,ASSTTGWRSEAF